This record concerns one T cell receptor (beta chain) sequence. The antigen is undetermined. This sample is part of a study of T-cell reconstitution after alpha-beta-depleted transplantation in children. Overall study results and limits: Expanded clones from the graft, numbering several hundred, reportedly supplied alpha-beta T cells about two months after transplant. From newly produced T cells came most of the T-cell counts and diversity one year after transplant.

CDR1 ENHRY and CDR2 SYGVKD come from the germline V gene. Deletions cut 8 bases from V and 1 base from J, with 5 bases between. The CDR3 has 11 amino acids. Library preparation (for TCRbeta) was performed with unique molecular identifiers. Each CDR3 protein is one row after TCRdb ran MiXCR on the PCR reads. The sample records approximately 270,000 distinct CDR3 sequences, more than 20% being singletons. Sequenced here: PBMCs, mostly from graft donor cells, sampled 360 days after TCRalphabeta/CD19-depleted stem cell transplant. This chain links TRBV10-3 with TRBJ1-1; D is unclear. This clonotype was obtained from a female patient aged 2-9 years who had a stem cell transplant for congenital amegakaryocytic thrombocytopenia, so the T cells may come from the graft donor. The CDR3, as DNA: TGTGCCATCGGTGGGAACACTGAAGCTTTCTTT. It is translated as CAIGGNTEAFF.